The 14 T cell receptor beta chains listed next were all sequenced from one sample in a study of T cell changes during pregnancy in multiple sclerosis. Method: immunoSEQ multiplex PCR; TCRdb's copy keeps in-frame clones and lacks some. The profile shows roughly 110,000 clones, approximately 90% of them singletons. This sample comprised peripheral blood, obtained in the third trimester of pregnancy. The receptors come from a female donor in good health, enrolled as a control in a pregnancy study.

CDR3 in amino acids: CATSRSTGLNTEAFF. CDR3 in DNA: TGTGCCACCAGCAGATCCACAGGGCTGAACACTGAAGCTTTCTTT. The rearrangement uses TRBV15 and TRBJ1-1, with D tentatively TRBD1 (6 bases). CDR1 and CDR2 (germline): LNHNV, YYDKDF (reference sequence). V lost 2 bases to trimming and J lost 0 bases, with 10 bases between them. The CDR3 totals 15 residues.

This clone was counted a few times. The J gene is TRBJ1-5, the V gene TRBV2, with D unresolved. V dropped 3 bases and J dropped 1 base, with 16 bases sitting between them. CDR1 is SNHLY, CDR2 FYNNEI, per germline. The CDR3 totals 17 residues. The DNA of the CDR3 is TGTGCCAGCAGTGAGTTCTTAGAGAAATTGAGCAATCAGCCCCAGCATTTT. Its translation: CASSEFLEKLSNQPQHF.

In its sample, this clone was seen a few times. The chain is built from TRBV19 and TRBJ1-1; the D gene is possibly TRBD1 (6 bases). This CDR3 region has 12 residues. Germline CDR1 is LNHDA and CDR2 is SQIVND (reference sequence). The V gene lost 5 bases and the J gene lost 3 bases, with 7 bases spanning the gap. The CDR3 protein is CASSEGDTEAFF. The CDR3 DNA is TGTGCCAGTAGTGAGGGGGACACTGAAGCTTTCTTT.

V usage is TRBV7-9 and J usage is TRBJ1-2; maybe TRBD1 (6 bases). Per the germline V gene, CDR1 is SEHNR and CDR2 is FQNEAQ (reference sequence). Between the trimmed V and J ends, which lost 4 bases and 4 bases, there was a span of 13 bases. The CDR3 consists of 14 residues. The CDR3 loop reads CASSSSAGAYGYTF. In DNA form, the CDR3 reads TGTGCCAGCAGCTCGTCGGCAGGGGCCTATGGCTACACCTTC.

This clone was seen a single time. The rearrangement joins TRBV19 to TRBJ2-7; D gene unclear. There are 13 residues in the CDR3. The germline V and J ends were trimmed by 3 bases and 0 bases, with 6 bases remaining between them. Per the germline V gene, CDR1 is LNHDA and CDR2 is SQIVND (reference sequence). The CDR3 DNA sequence: TGTGCCAGTAGTATGGCAGTCTCCTACGAGCAGTACTTC. Translating it yields CASSMAVSYEQYF.

The rearrangement joins TRBV7-2 to TRBJ2-1, with TRBD2 matching over 14 bases. The CDR3 consists of 16 residues. V was clipped by 5 bases and J by 13 bases; unmatched bases: 13. CDR1 is SGHTA and CDR2 is FQGNSA in the germline V gene. As DNA, the CDR3 is TGTGCCAGCAGCCTGAACAGTCCGGGACTAGCGGGGGATCAGTTCTTC. It codes for CASSLNSPGLAGDQFF.

V usage is TRBV6-5 and J usage is TRBJ2-1, with 10 bases identical to TRBD1. Germline CDR1 reads MNHEY; CDR2 reads SVGAGI. Losses at the gene ends were 4 bases for V and 2 bases for J; bases not matched to a gene: 2. CDR3 length equals 15 residues. CDR3 sequence reads: CASSSGTGAYNEQFF. CDR3 nucleotides: TGTGCCAGCAGTTCCGGGACAGGGGCCTACAATGAGCAGTTCTTC.

The chain links TRBV6-6 to TRBJ2-5; D might be TRBD2 (5 bases). Germline-derived CDR1 and CDR2 are MNHNY and SVGAGI (reference sequence). This CDR3 has 14 residues. Trimming took 2 bases from V and 0 from J, leaving 7 bases between them. CDR3 region: CASSYRGNQETQYF. DNA of the CDR3: TGTGCCAGCAGTTACCGGGGTAACCAAGAGACCCAGTACTTC.

The genes are TRBV2 and TRBJ2-3; TRBD2 aligns across 8 bases. CDR3 size: 15 residues. V lost 7 bases, J lost 2 bases, and 8 bases stayed unmatched. The V gene's germline CDR1 is SNHLY and CDR2 FYNNEI. CDR3 bases: TGTGCCAGCATTGGACTAGCCCCCACCACAGATACGCAGTATTTT. It translates to CASIGLAPTTDTQYF.

The chain has TRBV28 and TRBJ1-6, with TRBD1 matching over 8 bases. Germline V gene data show CDR1 as MDHEN and CDR2 as SYDVKM. This CDR3 is built from 14 residues. V dropped 9 bases and J dropped 5; count of bases not matched to a gene: 6. The CDR3 sequence is CASLDRANNSPLHF. The CDR3 DNA reads TGTGCCAGTCTGGACAGGGCTAATAATTCACCCCTCCACTTT.

This clone was seen only a few times. The V gene is TRBV4-2, the J gene TRBJ1-3; D remains ambiguous. This CDR3 has 14 residues. Germline V gene data show CDR1 as LGHNA and CDR2 as YNFKEQ. V was trimmed by 4 bases and J by 5 bases, leaving 12 bases between them. The CDR3 loop is CASSPPAGRNTIYF. As DNA, the CDR3 is TGTGCCAGCAGCCCACCGGCGGGAAGAAACACCATATATTTT.

The V and J genes are TRBV19 and TRBJ1-3; D possibly corresponds to TRBD1 (5 bases). The CDR3 contains 15 residues. Germline V gene data show CDR1 as LNHDA and CDR2 as SQIVND (reference sequence). Between the trimmed V and J ends, which lost 4 bases and 1 base, there was a span of 11 bases. DNA of the CDR3: TGTGCCAGTAGTAAACGACAGAAGTCTGGAAACACCATATATTTT. The encoded protein is CASSKRQKSGNTIYF.

The V and J genes are TRBV7-2 and TRBJ2-7, with 9 bases aligning to TRBD1. The germline gives CDR1 SGHTA, CDR2 FQGNSA. V was clipped by 6 bases and J by 6 bases; unmatched bases: 12. The CDR3 extends over 15 amino acids. The CDR3: CASRPTGGAPLEQYF. CDR3 bases: TGTGCCAGCAGACCAACAGGGGGCGCGCCCCTCGAGCAGTACTTC.

The CDR3 here is CAISEGAITGELFF. The CDR3 nucleotides read TGTGCCATCAGTGAGGGGGCAATCACCGGGGAGCTGTTTTTT. V and J are TRBV10-3 and TRBJ2-2; tentative D call: TRBD1 (5 bases). Per germline, CDR1 ENHRY and CDR2 SYGVKD. The CDR3 consists of 14 residues. The V and J ends lost 2 bases and 4 bases respectively, with 8 bases between them.